These 27 T cell receptor beta chains were sequenced from one sample in a study of graft-versus-host responses after intestinal transplantation. Method: immunoSEQ multiplex PCR; TCRdb's copy keeps in-frame clones and lacks some. The sample shows some 92,000 clones, about nine tenths of them seen only once. Their cognate antigens are unknown. The sample in question was unstimulated CD4+ T cells sorted from spleen or lymph node cells, obtained before intestinal transplant. Every receptor here comes from a human donor who received an intestinal transplant.

This clone was recorded once. This sequence joins TRBV6-5 and TRBJ2-1; TRBD2 is a possible D gene (6 bases). This CDR3 comprises 14 residues. V shed 2 bases and J shed 12 bases, with 17 bases lying between them. Per germline, CDR1 MNHEY and CDR2 SVGAGI. For the CDR3, the DNA is TGTGCCAGCAGTTACGGGACTCCCCAAACTGCGCAGTTCTTC. The encoded protein is CASSYGTPQTAQFF.

About this clone: Since the CDR3 does not end with the conserved phenylalanine or tryptophan, this likely comes from a read error. The chain employs TRBV15 and TRBJ1-1; D may be TRBD1 (5 bases). Per germline, CDR1 LNHNV and CDR2 YYDKDF (reference sequence). CDR3 length: 14 residues. Trimming took off 3 bases at V and 0 bases at J, with 8 bases between the two ends. CDR3 sequence (DNA): TGTGCCACCAGCAGGGCGGACATGAACACTGAAGCTTTCTCT. Encoded protein: CATSRADMNTEAFS.

The chain recombines TRBV6-5 with TRBJ2-1; either TRBD1 or TRBD2 may fit D (6 bases each). CDR3 length equals 12 residues. Germline values: CDR1 MNHEY, CDR2 SVGAGI. Trimming removed 11 bases from V and 5 bases from J, with 13 bases in between. The CDR3 here is CAGGRADNEQFF. The DNA of the CDR3 is TGTGCCGGGGGGCGGGCGGACAATGAGCAGTTCTTC.

This clone was counted a single time. The chain employs TRBV25-1 and TRBJ2-5; a possible D gene is TRBD2 (5 bases). V gave up 2 bases and J gave up 3 bases, with 10 bases separating them. CDR1 MGHDK and CDR2 SYGVNS come from the germline V gene. The CDR3 covers 14 residues. The CDR3 is CASSETGIKETQYF. Written as DNA, the CDR3 is TGTGCCAGCAGTGAAACGGGGATAAAAGAGACCCAGTACTTC.

The rearrangement joins TRBV7-8 to TRBJ2-3; possibly TRBD1 for D (6 bases). The CDR3 sequence is 15 residues long. Between the trimmed V and J ends, which lost 1 base and 2 bases, there was a span of 10 bases. Per the germline V gene, CDR1 is SGHVS and CDR2 is FQNEAQ. This CDR3 is CASSLGQGITDTQYF. The CDR3 DNA follows: TGTGCCAGCAGCTTAGGGCAGGGGATCACAGATACGCAGTATTTT.

This sequence joins TRBV15 and TRBJ2-5; D might be TRBD1 or TRBD2, each matching 5 bases. TRBJ2-7 explains the end of the DNA better; the J call may be wrong. CDR1 is LNHNV, CDR2 YYDKDF, per germline (reference sequence). CDR3 length equals 15 residues. The DNA of the CDR3 is TGTGCCACCAGCACCTGGACGGGGCGATCCTACGAGCAGTACTTC. Protein product: CATSTWTGRSYEQYF.

The chain carries TRBV6-4 and TRBJ2-2; 9 nucleotides match TRBD1. V was pared by 6 bases and J by 4 bases, with 9 bases of the junction left unmatched. The CDR3 sequence is 16 residues long. Per the germline V gene, CDR1 is MRHNA and CDR2 is SNTAGT. CDR3 region: CASRPGQGTSTGELFF. The CDR3 bases are TGTGCCAGCAGACCGGGACAGGGCACTTCCACCGGGGAGCTGTTTTTT.

The genes are TRBV11-1 and TRBJ2-4; the match to TRBD1 covers 8 bases. The germline CDR1 and CDR2 sequences are SGHAT and FQDESV (reference sequence). V was pared by 5 bases and J by 3 bases, with 9 bases of the junction left unmatched. The CDR3 is 16 amino acids. DNA of the CDR3: TGTGCCAGCAGCCCGCTGGACAGGGTGGTCAAAAACATTCAGTACTTC. This encodes CASSPLDRVVKNIQYF.

The chain carries TRBV5-5 and TRBJ2-7, with 9 bases aligning to TRBD1. Germline assignment: CDR1 SGHKS and CDR2 YYEKEE (reference sequence). V was pared by 5 bases and J by 1 base, with 7 bases of the junction left unmatched. The CDR3 has 15 amino acids. The CDR3 reads CASSRPGQGSYEQYF. The CDR3 nucleotides read TGTGCCAGCAGTCGGCCGGGACAGGGTTCCTACGAGCAGTACTTC.

The sample holds a few counts of this clone. This chain joins TRBV18 and TRBJ1-4; unclear D gene. The CDR3 covers 15 residues. V lost 2 bases to trimming and J lost 3 bases, with 10 bases between them. The germline V gene has CDR1 KGHSH and CDR2 LQKENI. The CDR3 loop reads CASSPGFAANEKLFF. CDR3 nucleotide sequence: TGTGCCAGCTCACCAGGGTTTGCAGCTAATGAAAAACTGTTTTTT.

This clone has just one count. This chain connects TRBV7-2 to TRBJ1-5; the D is unclear. Germline CDR1 SGHTA, CDR2 FQGNSA. The CDR3 covers 16 residues. The V end was cut by 5 bases, the J end by 0 bases, with 14 bases between. This CDR3 reads CASSPGWPYSNQPQHF. For the CDR3, the DNA is TGTGCCAGCAGCCCCGGTTGGCCCTATAGCAATCAGCCCCAGCATTTT.

A remark on this clone: The same CDR3 is also encoded by other DNA sequences in this sample. This chain connects TRBV2 to TRBJ2-1; 7 nucleotides line up with TRBD2. CDR3 length: 11 amino acids. V trimming: 5 bases; J trimming: 12 bases; junction bases outside the gene matches: 4. From germline, CDR1 is SNHLY and CDR2 FYNNEI. This CDR3 reads CASSTGLGQFF. CDR3 in DNA: TGTGCCAGCAGTACTGGACTAGGGCAGTTCTTC.

This clone showed up just a few times. The chain has TRBV4-1 and TRBJ2-5; D is possibly TRBD1 (6 bases). Germline V CDR1 and CDR2: MGHRA, YSYEKL. Trimming removed 3 bases at V and 3 bases at J, with 11 bases between. The CDR3 spans 14 residues. The CDR3 nucleotides are TGCGCCAGCAGCCAGATGGACAGAAAAGAGACCCAGTACTTC. This codes for CASSQMDRKETQYF.

The gene calls are TRBV5-4 and TRBJ2-2; D possibly corresponds to TRBD1 (5 bases). V lost 2 bases to trimming and J lost 1 base, with 15 bases between them. Germline V gives CDR1 SGHNT, CDR2 YYREEE (reference sequence). The CDR3 length is 17 residues. As DNA, the CDR3 is TGTGCCAGCAGCTTTGGGATAGGACACCTGAACACCGGGGAGCTGTTTTTT. Amino acid sequence: CASSFGIGHLNTGELFF. Together with reference TRBV5-4 and TRBJ2-2, the CDR3 gives the full variable domain: ETGVTQSPTHLIKTRGQQVTLRCSSQSGHNTVSWYQQALGQGPQFIFQYYREEENGRGNFPPRFSGLQFPNYSSELNVNALELDDSALYLCASSFGIGHLNTGELFFGEGSRLTVL.

This clone has a single count. The chain recombines TRBV5-1 with TRBJ2-5; perhaps TRBD2 as D (6 bases). The CDR3 is 14 residues long. The germline V and J ends were trimmed by 7 bases and 5 bases, with 18 bases remaining between them. CDR1 and CDR2 from the germline V gene are SGHRS and YFSETQ. CDR3 sequence (DNA): TGCGCCAGCGACCGGGACTCAGGAAGGGAGACCCAGTACTTC. Protein: CASDRDSGRETQYF. Full variable domain (remainder filled in from reference TRBV5-1 and TRBJ2-5): KAGVTQTPRYLIKTRGQQVTLSCSPISGHRSVSWYQQTPGQGLQFLFEYFSETQRNKGNFPGRFSGRQFSNSRSEMNVSTLELGDSALYLCASDRDSGRETQYFGPGTRLLVL.

The gene calls are TRBV30 and TRBJ1-5, with D unresolved. Germline values: CDR1 GTSNPN, CDR2 SVGIG (reference sequence). The V gene lost 1 base and the J gene lost 1 base, with 8 bases spanning the gap. This CDR3 comprises 14 residues. The CDR3 DNA is TGTGCCTGGAGTGGAGGAACGAGCAATCAGCCCCAGCATTTT. Its translation: CAWSGGTSNQPQHF. Complete variable domain (other parts from reference TRBV30 and TRBJ1-5): SQTIHQWPATLVQPVGSPLSLECTVEGTSNPNLYWYRQAAGRGLQLLFYSVGIGQISSEVPQNLSASRPQDRQFILSSKKLLLSDSGFYLCAWSGGTSNQPQHFGDGTRLSIL.

The rearrangement uses TRBV7-3 and TRBJ2-1, with TRBD2 identical over 7 bases. The CDR3 totals 14 residues. The ends lost 4 bases at V and 9 bases at J; junction bases unmatched: 9. In germline, CDR1 is SGHTA, CDR2 FQGTGA. CDR3 in amino acids: CASSSAVTSVEQFF. The CDR3 DNA is TGTGCCAGCAGCTCAGCCGTTACTAGCGTTGAGCAGTTCTTC.

This chain joins TRBV6-6 and TRBJ2-1, with D perhaps matching TRBD1 (6 bases). The CDR3 loop spans 16 amino acids. The germline V gene has CDR1 MNHNY and CDR2 SVGAGI (reference sequence). Trimming stripped 5 bases from V and 3 bases from J, with 17 bases between. This CDR3 reads CASSPRRGTIYNEQFF. CDR3 in DNA: TGTGCCAGCAGTCCTAGGCGTGGGACAATCTACAATGAGCAGTTCTTC.

This clone was observed a single time. CDR3: CATSRERWTLPYEQYF. In nucleotides, the CDR3 is TGTGCCACCAGCAGAGAAAGGTGGACCCTCCCCTACGAGCAGTACTTC. V usage is TRBV15 and J usage is TRBJ2-7; D uncertain. Germline CDR1 LNHNV, CDR2 YYDKDF (reference sequence). CDR3 length: 16 amino acids. V lost 0 bases and J lost 2, with 14 bases in between.

V usage is TRBV5-4 and J usage is TRBJ1-1; D is unresolved. The germline gives CDR1 SGHNT, CDR2 YYREEE (reference sequence). The length of the CDR3 is 15 residues. V lost 7 bases, J lost 2 bases, and 18 bases lay in between. The CDR3 sequence is CASVPSGTVNTEAFF. CDR3 coding DNA: TGTGCCAGCGTCCCTAGCGGAACAGTTAACACTGAAGCTTTCTTT.

The rearrangement links TRBV5-5 to TRBJ1-2; D call uncertain. Trimming took 6 bases from V and 2 from J, leaving 11 bases between them. The CDR3 is 13 residues long. Germline CDR1 and CDR2: SGHKS and YYEKEE (reference sequence). The CDR3 DNA follows: TGTGCCAGCACCGCGACAAGCAACTATGGCTACACCTTC. Amino acid sequence: CASTATSNYGYTF.

V gene TRBV7-8 combines with J gene TRBJ1-2; the D is unclear. CDR1 SGHVS and CDR2 FQNEAQ come from the germline V gene. The CDR3 spans 14 residues. Trimming took 5 bases from V and 2 from J, leaving 12 bases between them. The DNA of the CDR3 is TGTGCCAGCAGCCTCCGGATTGCGAACTATGGCTACACCTTC. It encodes CASSLRIANYGYTF. Drawing the rest from reference TRBV7-8 and TRBJ1-2, the complete variable domain is GAGVSQSPRYKVAKRGQDVALRCDPISGHVSLFWYQQALGQGPEFLTYFQNEAQLDKSGLPSDRFFAERPEGSVSTLKIQRTQQEDSAVYLCASSLRIANYGYTFGSGTRLTVV.

The chain combines TRBV6-5 with TRBJ2-1; no clear D. Trimming took off 6 bases at V and 8 bases at J, with 14 bases between the two ends. In germline, CDR1 is MNHEY, CDR2 SVGAGI. The CDR3 is 13 residues long. The CDR3 is CASSEWRGDEQFF. The DNA for the CDR3 is TGTGCCAGCAGCGAATGGAGAGGCGATGAGCAGTTCTTC.

The chain uses TRBV4-1 and TRBJ2-7; 11 bases line up with TRBD2. This CDR3 has 15 residues. From germline, CDR1 is MGHRA and CDR2 YSYEKL. V lost 4 bases and J lost 2; bases outside the gene matches: 4. The CDR3 nucleotides are TGCGCCAGCAGCCCGGGACTAGCGGCGCCCTACGAGCAGTACTTC. This translates into CASSPGLAAPYEQYF.

This chain joins TRBV6-6 and TRBJ2-5; 7 nucleotides align to TRBD2. J gave up 3 bases and V 0 bases, and 7 bases lay outside the gene matches. The CDR3 spans 16 residues. The germline gives CDR1 MNHNY, CDR2 SVGAGI (reference sequence). The CDR3 is CASSYSGGGYEETQYF. The CDR3 nucleotides are TGTGCCAGCAGTTACTCGGGGGGGGGTTATGAAGAGACCCAGTACTTC.

This chain joins TRBV4-1 and TRBJ2-7; weak D call: TRBD2 (6 bases). V was clipped by 3 bases and J by 2 bases, with 23 bases between them. CDR1 and CDR2 from the germline V gene are MGHRA and YSYEKL. The CDR3 has 18 residues. CDR3 nucleotide sequence: TGCGCCAGCAGCCAGGATCCCTTTGGGACTTCAAGGCCCTACGAGCAGTACTTC. Residues: CASSQDPFGTSRPYEQYF.

The chain employs TRBV18 and TRBJ1-4, with 7 bases matching TRBD1. The CDR3 totals 14 residues. Germline V gene lookup returns CDR1 KGHSH and CDR2 LQKENI. V trimming: 6 bases; J trimming: 7 bases; junction bases outside the gene matches: 8. The CDR3 nucleotides are TGTGCCAGCTCGCTAGGGACAGATCCTGAAAAACTGTTTTTT. It yields the protein CASSLGTDPEKLFF.